This entry describes one T cell receptor beta chain. What it binds is not known. The sample belongs to a study of shared clonotypes between healthy human individuals. Study-level background: The cohort comprised a couple of women and a few men. Their ages spanned 18 to 49 years. Findings of the study overall: All-four-donor shared clonotypes had higher generation probabilities than non-shared clonotypes did. About 5% of naive CD4 clonotypes were shared across several donors.

The length of the CDR3 is 16 residues. V was clipped by 1 base and J by 7 bases; unmatched bases: 6. Germline V gene data show CDR1 as LNHNV and CDR2 as YYDKDF (reference sequence). The data were produced by immunoSEQ multiplex PCR, yet TCRdb's version contains in-frame clones alone and is incomplete. The table lists about 1 million clones, approximately 78% of them singletons, with 0.5% to 0.6% in the top ten. The source material was memory CD4+ T cells from PBMCs. The subset here: CD45RA-negative fraction. This receptor was taken from a man younger than 35 in good health. Some clones in this sample may be carry-over from other donors' samples. V and J are TRBV15 and TRBJ2-3, with TRBD2 identical over 12 bases. The CDR3 DNA reads TGTGCCACCAGCAGAGGGCCGACTAGCGGGAGCAATACGCAGTATTTT. Protein product: CATSRGPTSGSNTQYF.